A selection of T cell receptor beta chains follows, all from one sample in a study of CD8+ T cells in alopecia areata. Generated by immunoSEQ multiplex PCR, the TCRdb table keeps only in-frame clones and is missing some. Here the sample spans about 64,000 clones, approximately 44% being singletons. Specimen: CD8+ T cells sorted from blood, collected at approximately week 36, from a patient treated with tofacitinib. These receptors all stem from a human donor with alopecia areata. Each CDR3 is given with its conserved first and last residue. Fields, in order: J gene, D gene, V gene, clone size, CDR3 DNA, CDR3 protein. D genes are given only for firm matches. Size values are once, few and many counts, or a class for expanded clones, and some rows have none.

>TRBJ2-5|TRBD2|TRBV14|.
TGTGCCAGCAGCCAAGTTGCCAGCGGGAGGTTAGAGACCCAGTACTTC
CASSQVASGRLETQYF
>TRBJ2-3|TRBD1|TRBV29-1|few
TGCAGCGCTGGGACAGGGGTCCGCACAGATACGCAGTATTTT
CSAGTGVRTDTQYF
>TRBJ2-7|.|TRBV7-9|.
TGTGCCAGCAGCCCCTGGGGGGGCGGCCCCTACGAGCAGTACTTC
CASSPWGGGPYEQYF
>TRBJ2-7|.|TRBV30|.
TGTGCCTGGAGTGTTTCGTTAGCCTACGAGCAGTACTTC
CAWSVSLAYEQYF
>TRBJ1-2|TRBD1|TRBV29-1|.
TGCAGCGCTCCGGGACAGGGGAACGGCTACACCTTC
CSAPGQGNGYTF
>TRBJ2-7|.|TRBV7-2|few
TGTGCCAGCAGCTTCTGGTCCTACGAGCAGTACTTC
CASSFWSYEQYF
>TRBJ2-7|.|TRBV29-1|.
TGCAGCGTTGAGGCAGATACCTACGAGCAGTACTTC
CSVEADTYEQYF
>TRBJ2-7|.|TRBV15|.
TGTGCCACCTCCGAAAGGGAAAAAGAGCAGTACTTC
CATSEREKEQYF
>TRBJ2-7|.|TRBV4-1|.
TGCGCCAGCAGCCAAGTTCAGGGGGAGCAGTACTTC
CASSQVQGEQYF
>TRBJ2-7|.|TRBV4-1|.
TGCGCCAGCAGCCATGCTGGGATAGGCTACGAGCAGTACTTC
CASSHAGIGYEQYF
>TRBJ1-1|.|TRBV5-1|few
TGCGCCAGCAGCTTGGATCAGGGCAACACTGAAGCTTTCTTT
CASSLDQGNTEAFF
>TRBJ1-2|.|TRBV9|few
TGTGCCAGCAGCTCCCTCGGTGGCTACACCTTC
CASSSLGGYTF
>TRBJ2-2|.|TRBV29-1|.
TGCAGCGTTGCGTATGCCAGTGACACCGGGGAGCTGTTTTTT
CSVAYASDTGELFF
>TRBJ1-4|TRBD1|TRBV27|.
TGTGCCAGACAGGGGCATGCAACTAATGAAAAACTGTTTTTT
CARQGHATNEKLFF
>TRBJ2-1|.|TRBV11-1|.
TGTGCCAGCAGCTTAGTTGGGGGAGCCCCTTACAATGAGCAGTTCTTC
CASSLVGGAPYNEQFF
>TRBJ2-7|.|TRBV27|.
TGTGCCAGCAGGAACAGGCCCAAGGACTACGAGCAGTACTTC
CASRNRPKDYEQYF
>TRBJ2-3|.|TRBV6-5|few
TGTGCCAGCAGTTCGTCGGACAATACGCAGTATTTT
CASSSSDNTQYF
>TRBJ2-7|.|TRBV11-2|.
TGTGCCAGCAGCTTGGACGCCGCCTACGAGCAGTACTTC
CASSLDAAYEQYF
>TRBJ2-2|.|TRBV4-1|few
TGCGCCAGCGAACACTTCACCGGGGAGCTGTTTTTT
CASEHFTGELFF
>TRBJ2-1|.|TRBV27|few
TGTGCCAGCAGTTTAGTGGGCTCCTACAATGAGCAGTTCTTC
CASSLVGSYNEQFF
>TRBJ2-1|TRBD1|TRBV5-4|.
TGTGCCAGCAGCCGACAGGGACAGACCCGCTACAATGAGCAGTTCTTC
CASSRQGQTRYNEQFF
>TRBJ2-7|TRBD1|TRBV7-9|few
TGTGCCAGCAGCTGGGGACAGGTCTACGAGCAGTACTTC
CASSWGQVYEQYF
>TRBJ2-5|.|TRBV25-1|.
TGTGCCAGCAGCAGATCACGGACTTACCAAGAGACCCAGTACTTC
CASSRSRTYQETQYF